These 24 T cell receptor beta chains share one sample of origin, sequenced in a study of post-analysis software for immune sequencing data. The study's findings and limits: A handful of TRBV segments appeared more often in patients than in controls, and TRBV5-6, TRBV5-1 and TRBV20-1 were among these.

These receptors' antigens are unknown. cDNA libraries of TCR beta carried unique molecular identifiers. Each CDR3 protein is one row after TCRdb ran MiXCR on the PCR reads. Of approximately 400,000 distinct CDR3 sequences listed, roughly 35% are singletons. Sequencing was performed on blood. The receptors were gathered from a girl between 10 and 17 years old with multiple sclerosis.

In this sample, this clonotype turned up a few times. V and J are TRBV27 and TRBJ1-2; TRBD1 is a possible D gene (5 bases). V was pared by 0 bases and J by 3 bases, with 8 bases between. Per the germline V gene, CDR1 is MNHEY and CDR2 is SMNVEV (reference sequence). The length of the CDR3 is 14 residues. The CDR3 loop reads CASSLSQGDYGYTF. The CDR3 DNA follows: TGTGCCAGCAGTTTATCCCAGGGTGACTATGGCTACACCTTC.

A few counts support this clonotype. CDR3 coding DNA: TGCAGTGCTAGAGGTAGAGGCTACGGGGGGACGCCTGAAGCTTTCTTT. This codes for CSARGRGYGGTPEAFF. The chain is built from TRBV20-1 and TRBJ1-1, with D perhaps TRBD1 (5 bases). Trimming left V 1 base short and J 6 bases short, with 21 bases between. Germline values: CDR1 DFQATT, CDR2 SNEGSKA (reference sequence). The CDR3 consists of 16 residues.

This chain connects TRBV7-3 to TRBJ2-1, with TRBD1 matching 8 bases. This CDR3 has 14 residues. Germline lookup yields CDR1 SGHTA and CDR2 FQGTGA. V lost 5 bases to trimming and J lost 6 bases; unmatched junction nucleotides: 6. CDR3 amino acids: CASSLDRASNEQFF. The CDR3 nucleotides read TGTGCCAGCAGCCTGGACAGGGCCTCCAATGAGCAGTTCTTC.

CDR3 coding DNA: TGTGCCAGCAGCTTAGCGAGTAAAGGGGCCGGACAGCCCCAGCATTTT. Protein: CASSLASKGAGQPQHF. The chain uses TRBV7-9 and TRBJ1-5, with D perhaps matching TRBD1 (5 bases). Germline CDR1 is SEHNR and CDR2 is FQNEAQ (reference sequence). The length of the CDR3 is 16 residues. V lost 0 bases to trimming and J lost 7 bases, with 16 bases between them.

In this sample, this clonotype turned up a few times. The gene calls are TRBV7-8 and TRBJ2-7, with D uncertain. Trimming cost V 5 bases and J 0 bases, with 11 bases left between them. Germline lookup yields CDR1 SGHVS and CDR2 FQNEAQ. The CDR3 is made up of 14 amino acids. CDR3 in amino acids: CASSPPSFSYEQYF. CDR3 nucleotides: TGTGCCAGCAGCCCTCCCTCCTTCTCCTACGAGCAGTACTTC.

The V call is TRBV4-1, the J call TRBJ1-1; D unclear. The V end lost 0 bases, the J end lost 8 bases, and 13 bases lay between the germline ends. Germline CDR1 and CDR2: MGHRA and YSYEKL. The CDR3 extends over 14 amino acids. Here the CDR3 DNA reads TGCGCCAGCAGCCAAGAGGAACTGTCCTGGGAAGCTTTCTTT. Its translation is CASSQEELSWEAFF.

The chain couples TRBV29-1 to TRBJ2-3, with no clear D. With 2 bases removed from V and 5 bases from J, the gap between germline ends came to 5 bases. Germline CDR1 is SQVTM and CDR2 is ANQGSEA. The CDR3 sequence is 11 residues long. The CDR3 spells CSVELEDTQYF. The DNA of the CDR3 is TGCAGCGTTGAATTGGAAGATACGCAGTATTTT.

This clonotype turned up a few times. This sequence joins TRBV29-1 and TRBJ2-5, with D tentatively TRBD1 (6 bases). Looked up from germline, CDR1 is SQVTM and CDR2 is ANQGSEA. The CDR3 runs 12 residues. The germline V and J ends were trimmed by 7 bases and 5 bases, with 14 bases remaining between them. CDR3 loop: CSAEGGGETQYF. The CDR3 DNA is TGCAGCGCCGAAGGGGGTGGGGAGACCCAGTACTTC.

V gene TRBV12-3 or TRBV12-4 combines with J gene TRBJ2-3, with 9 bases that match TRBD2. The CDR3 extends over 18 amino acids. The V and J ends lost 4 bases and 0 bases, in that order; junction bases with no gene match: 11. CDR3 amino acids: CASSSNAGGAYSTDTQYF. The CDR3 DNA is TGTGCCAGCAGTTCGAACGCGGGGGGGGCCTATAGCACAGATACGCAGTATTTT.

The V and J genes are TRBV6-2 or TRBV6-3 and TRBJ2-7; 7 bases match TRBD1. This CDR3 region has 16 residues. The trim removed 4 bases at V and 7 bases at J, leaving 16 bases unmatched. Per germline, CDR1 MNHEY and CDR2 SVGEGT. The CDR3 is CASSLFPGQLYNEQYF. As DNA, the CDR3 is TGTGCCAGCAGTTTGTTTCCGGGACAGCTCTACAATGAGCAGTACTTC.

The V gene is TRBV29-1, the J gene TRBJ2-5; no clear D. The V gene's germline CDR1 is SQVTM and CDR2 ANQGSEA. This CDR3 is 12 amino acids long. V lost 2 bases to trimming and J lost 2 bases, with 6 bases between them. The DNA of the CDR3 is TGCAGCGTTGAAAAACCTCAAGAGACCCAGTACTTC. Its protein is CSVEKPQETQYF.

The chain couples TRBV6-6 to TRBJ1-2; 7 nucleotides agree with TRBD1. The CDR3 sequence is 16 residues long. Germline V gene sequence: CDR1 MNHNY, CDR2 SVGAGI (reference sequence). After removal of 6 bases from V and 0 bases from J, the junction contained 10 bases not matched to a gene. DNA of the CDR3: TGTGCCAGCAGCCTCCGCCCGGGACAGACTAACTATGGCTACACCTTC. Its translation: CASSLRPGQTNYGYTF.

The chain employs TRBV5-1 and TRBJ1-1, with 10 positions matching TRBD1. V gave up 3 bases and J gave up 5 bases; unmatched junction bases: 13. Germline assignment: CDR1 SGHRS and CDR2 YFSETQ. The CDR3 sequence is 17 residues long. The CDR3 spells CASSYGTGAVWPTEAFF. The CDR3 DNA is TGCGCCAGCAGCTACGGGACAGGGGCTGTATGGCCTACTGAAGCTTTCTTT.

The rearrangement joins TRBV7-9 to TRBJ2-7, with 11 bases identical to TRBD2. The CDR3 contains 19 residues. J was trimmed by 3 bases and V by 1 base; bases with no gene match: 14. CDR1 is SEHNR, CDR2 FQNEAQ, per germline (reference sequence). CDR3: CASSLVRTYPGLADYEQYF. The CDR3 nucleotides are TGTGCCAGCAGCTTAGTCCGAACTTACCCGGGACTAGCGGACTACGAGCAGTACTTC.

This chain uses TRBV28 with TRBJ2-7, with D possibly TRBD1 on 6 matching bases. The CDR3 is made up of 15 amino acids. CDR1 and CDR2 (germline): MDHEN, SYDVKM. Trimming cost V 6 bases and J 2 bases, with 17 bases left between them. CDR3 DNA sequence: TGTGCCAGCAGCCCCGAGACAGGTCCGACCTACGAGCAGTACTTC. Translating gives CASSPETGPTYEQYF.

This clonotype was detected many times. The rearrangement links TRBV4-1 to TRBJ2-4; D possibly matches TRBD1 or TRBD2 (5 bases each). The V and J ends lost 3 bases and 1 base respectively, with 10 bases between them. Germline CDR1 is MGHRA and CDR2 is YSYEKL. The CDR3 has 15 amino acids. DNA for the CDR3: TGCGCCAGCAGCCACAGAGGGGACGCCAAAAACATTCAGTACTTC. It specifies CASSHRGDAKNIQYF.

This clonotype appeared many times. V is TRBV11-2 and J is TRBJ2-3; D not certain. Trimming cost V 3 bases and J 4 bases, with 8 bases left between them. There are 13 residues in the CDR3. The V gene's germline CDR1 is SGHAT and CDR2 FQNNGV. The CDR3 nucleotides are TGTGCCAGCAGCTTGGCTGGCGCAGATACGCAGTATTTT. This translates into CASSLAGADTQYF.

CDR3: CASSPRRVRQETQYF. The CDR3, as DNA: TGTGCCAGCAGCCCCCGCCGGGTTAGGCAAGAGACCCAGTACTTC. The chain joins TRBV7-2 to TRBJ2-5; no firm D call. This CDR3 region has 15 residues. V was pared by 5 bases and J by 2 bases, with 15 bases between. The germline gives CDR1 SGHTA, CDR2 FQGNSA.

In its sample, this clonotype was seen a few times. V gene TRBV5-1 combines with J gene TRBJ1-2; 9 bases match TRBD1. The CDR3 runs to 14 residues. With 4 bases clipped from V and 5 bases from J, the junction kept 6 bases outside the gene matches. Germline lookup yields CDR1 SGHRS and CDR2 YFSETQ. Here the CDR3 reads CASSNGQGPYGYTF. As DNA, the CDR3 is TGCGCCAGCAGCAACGGACAGGGGCCTTATGGCTACACCTTC.

This chain uses TRBV6-5 with TRBJ1-5; possible D gene TRBD1, 6 bases. V was clipped by 6 bases and J by 3 bases, with 15 bases between them. CDR1 and CDR2 (germline): MNHEY, SVGAGI. This CDR3 region has 15 residues. DNA of the CDR3: TGTGCCAGCAGACGAAACAGGGAGGACAATCAGCCCCAGCATTTT. Translating gives CASRRNREDNQPQHF.

The chain uses TRBV24-1 and TRBJ2-1, with D hard to call. Trimming cost V 6 bases and J 7 bases, with 6 bases left between them. Germline V gene sequence: CDR1 KGHDR, CDR2 SFDVKD. CDR3 length: 11 residues. CDR3 bases: TGTGCCACCAGTCTTGATAATGAGCAGTTCTTC. Its protein product is CATSLDNEQFF.

This clonotype was counted only a few times. This sequence joins TRBV12-3 or TRBV12-4 and TRBJ2-1; D is perhaps TRBD2 (7 bases). The CDR3 runs 15 residues. Trimming shortened V by 4 bases and J by 7 bases, and 17 bases separated the two germline ends. The CDR3 bases are TGTGCCAGCAGTTGGGCACGGGGGGCCGTAAATGAGCAGTTCTTC. As protein: CASSWARGAVNEQFF.

As DNA, the CDR3 is TGTGCCAGCAGAGACAGGGCCGGGGATGGCTACACCTTC. It translates to CASRDRAGDGYTF. The chain recombines TRBV12-3 or TRBV12-4 with TRBJ1-2; 7 bases are a match to TRBD1. The CDR3 loop spans 13 amino acids. Trimming took 6 bases from V and 6 from J; bases not matched to a gene: 7.

About this clonotype: The junction and the germline gene differ at one end; a read error may be behind it. This chain uses TRBV20-1 with TRBJ2-1, with D possibly being TRBD1 (6 bases). CDR1 is DFQATT, CDR2 SNEGSKA, per germline (reference sequence). The CDR3 has 14 amino acids. This chain's CDR3 is CSAGGRVSSNEQFF. The DNA for the CDR3 is TGCAGTGCTGGGGGCAGGGTATCCTCCAATGAGCAGTTCTTC.